This T cell receptor (beta chain) was documented in a study of T cell repertoires in cytomegalovirus infection. Via MiXCR, TCRdb re-called the reads, giving one row per CDR3 protein. The data show around 800,000 distinct CDR3 sequences, around a third seen once. This clonotype was seen more than once but under ten times. The antigen is not known. This CDR3 region has 15 residues. Germline V lookup: CDR1 MNHEY, CDR2 SMNVEV (reference sequence). V was trimmed by 5 bases and J by 4 bases, leaving 15 bases between them. The source of this sequence is a human donor in good health (CMV status not recorded). Some clones in this sample may be carry-over from other donors' samples. The chain joins TRBV27 to TRBJ2-1; TRBD1 might be the D (6 bases). Sequencing was performed on cultured CD8+ T cells from PBMCs, taken from culture after CMV antigen stimulation. CDR3 in DNA: TGTGCCAGCAGTCGAGGGACAAAACCTTACAATGAGCAGTTCTTC. Translated, it gives CASSRGTKPYNEQFF.